This T cell receptor beta chain was sequenced during a study of blood T cell repertoires in COVID-19. Using immunoSEQ multiplex PCR, the repertoire was profiled, and TCRdb retains in-frame clones only, with some absent. The sample includes more than 25,000 clones, roughly 90% of them seen just once. CDR1 and CDR2 (germline): MDHEN, SYDVKM. CDR3 length: 12 amino acids. Trimming took 5 bases from V and 2 from J, leaving 7 bases between them. The origin of this receptor is a human donor in a cohort sampled during active COVID-19. The J gene is TRBJ2-7, the V gene TRBV28; no definite D call. The specimen was peripheral blood. This CDR3 reads CASSNTAYEQYF. CDR3 DNA sequence: TGTGCCAGCAGTAATACAGCCTACGAGCAGTACTTC.